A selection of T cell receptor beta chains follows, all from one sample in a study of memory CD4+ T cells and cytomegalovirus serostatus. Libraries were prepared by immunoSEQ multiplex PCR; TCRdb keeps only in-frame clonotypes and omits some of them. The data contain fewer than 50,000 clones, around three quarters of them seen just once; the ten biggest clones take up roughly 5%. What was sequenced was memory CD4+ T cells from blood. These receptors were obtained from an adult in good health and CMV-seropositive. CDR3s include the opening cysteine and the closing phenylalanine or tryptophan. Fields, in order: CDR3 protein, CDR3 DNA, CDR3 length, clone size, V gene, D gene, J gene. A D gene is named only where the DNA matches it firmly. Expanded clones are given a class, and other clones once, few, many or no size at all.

CDR3aa: CASSSPRGRFSYEQYF
CDR3nt: TGTGCCAGCAGCTCGCCAAGAGGCAGATTCTCCTACGAGCAGTACTTC
len: 16
abundance: NA
v_gene: TRBV7-2
d_gene: NA
j_gene: TRBJ2-7

CDR3aa: CATSRGRDNSPLHF
CDR3nt: TGTGCCACCAGCAGGGGCAGGGATAATTCACCCCTCCACTTT
len: 14
abundance: NA
v_gene: TRBV15
d_gene: NA
j_gene: TRBJ1-6

CDR3aa: CASSLEENTEAFF
CDR3nt: TGCGCCAGCAGCTTGGAGGAGAACACTGAAGCTTTCTTT
len: 13
abundance: NA
v_gene: TRBV5-1
d_gene: NA
j_gene: TRBJ1-1

CDR3aa: CASSDLGKSSPLHF
CDR3nt: TGTGCCAGCAGCGACCTGGGAAAGAGTTCACCCCTCCACTTT
len: 14
abundance: NA
v_gene: TRBV6-1
d_gene: NA
j_gene: TRBJ1-6

CDR3aa: CASSPEPVGEAFF
CDR3nt: TGTGCCAGCAGCCCAGAACCAGTGGGTGAAGCTTTCTTT
len: 13
abundance: NA
v_gene: TRBV11-2
d_gene: NA
j_gene: TRBJ1-1

CDR3aa: CASEWGDSNQPQHF
CDR3nt: TGTGCCAGCGAGTGGGGAGATAGCAATCAGCCCCAGCATTTT
len: 14
abundance: NA
v_gene: TRBV2
d_gene: NA
j_gene: TRBJ1-5

CDR3aa: CASSLVSLNTIYF
CDR3nt: TGTGCCAGCAGCTTAGTGTCCCTAAACACCATATATTTT
len: 13
abundance: NA
v_gene: TRBV7-9
d_gene: NA
j_gene: TRBJ1-3

CDR3aa: CASSLGGTSGTDTQYF
CDR3nt: TGCGCCAGCAGCTTGGGGGGGACTAGCGGCACAGATACGCAGTATTTT
len: 16
abundance: NA
v_gene: TRBV5-1
d_gene: TRBD2
j_gene: TRBJ2-3

CDR3aa: CASSVWRGTSYEQYF
CDR3nt: TGTGCCAGCAGCGTGTGGAGGGGGACCTCCTACGAGCAGTACTTC
len: 15
abundance: once
v_gene: TRBV13
d_gene: NA
j_gene: TRBJ2-7

CDR3aa: CASSFVLGDNTQYF
CDR3nt: TGCGCCAGCAGCTTCGTCTTGGGGGATAATACGCAGTATTTT
len: 14
abundance: few
v_gene: TRBV5-1
d_gene: NA
j_gene: TRBJ2-3

CDR3aa: CASSSTQGSPGELFF
CDR3nt: TGTGCCAGCAGCTCGACACAGGGGTCACCCGGGGAGCTGTTTTTT
len: 15
abundance: NA
v_gene: TRBV7-3
d_gene: TRBD1
j_gene: TRBJ2-2

CDR3aa: CASSWGGGENTEAFF
CDR3nt: TGTGCCAGCAGCTGGGGTGGAGGTGAGAACACTGAAGCTTTCTTT
len: 15
abundance: NA
v_gene: TRBV5-4
d_gene: NA
j_gene: TRBJ1-1

CDR3aa: CASSSTLQGYEQYF
CDR3nt: TGTGCCAGCAGTTCCACCCTACAGGGTTACGAGCAGTACTTC
len: 14
abundance: few
v_gene: TRBV6-6
d_gene: NA
j_gene: TRBJ2-7

CDR3aa: CASSFKDRMNTEAFF
CDR3nt: TGTGCCAGTAGTTTCAAGGACAGGATGAACACTGAAGCTTTCTTT
len: 15
abundance: NA
v_gene: TRBV19
d_gene: TRBD1
j_gene: TRBJ1-1

CDR3aa: CASSVDSYMNTEAFF
CDR3nt: TGTGCCAGCAGCGTAGACAGCTACATGAACACTGAAGCTTTCTTT
len: 15
abundance: NA
v_gene: TRBV9
d_gene: NA
j_gene: TRBJ1-1

CDR3aa: CASSYSNGLGGGYTF
CDR3nt: TGTGCCAGCAGTTACTCGAACGGATTGGGTGGGGGCTACACCTTC
len: 15
abundance: NA
v_gene: TRBV6-5
d_gene: NA
j_gene: TRBJ1-2

CDR3aa: CASSTATANTEAFF
CDR3nt: TGCGCCAGCAGCACAGCCACAGCGAACACTGAAGCTTTCTTT
len: 14
abundance: NA
v_gene: TRBV5-1
d_gene: NA
j_gene: TRBJ1-1

CDR3aa: CASSLAAVGGNNEKLFF
CDR3nt: TGCGCCAGCAGCTTGGCAGCCGTAGGCGGAAATAATGAAAAACTGTTTTTT
len: 17
abundance: NA
v_gene: TRBV5-1
d_gene: NA
j_gene: TRBJ1-4

CDR3aa: CASSRDRGLGNYGYTF
CDR3nt: TGTGCCAGTAGCCGGGACAGGGGGCTTGGAAACTATGGCTACACCTTC
len: 16
abundance: NA
v_gene: TRBV19
d_gene: TRBD1
j_gene: TRBJ1-2

CDR3aa: CASSLARGGTGELFF
CDR3nt: TGTGCCAGCAGCTTAGCTAGGGGGGGCACCGGGGAGCTGTTTTTT
len: 15
abundance: NA
v_gene: TRBV7-2
d_gene: NA
j_gene: TRBJ2-2

CDR3aa: CASSLTEWDRGNTEAFF
CDR3nt: TGTGCCAGCAGCTTAACCGAGTGGGACAGGGGAAACACTGAAGCTTTCTTT
len: 17
abundance: NA
v_gene: TRBV11-2
d_gene: TRBD1
j_gene: TRBJ1-1

CDR3aa: CASSENPSGYTDTQYF
CDR3nt: TGTGCCAGCAGCGAGAACCCTAGCGGATACACAGATACGCAGTATTTT
len: 16
abundance: NA
v_gene: TRBV9
d_gene: TRBD2
j_gene: TRBJ2-3

CDR3aa: CASSWTDDTQYF
CDR3nt: TGTGCCAGCAGCTGGACGGATGATACGCAGTATTTT
len: 12
abundance: NA
v_gene: TRBV5-6
d_gene: NA
j_gene: TRBJ2-3

CDR3aa: CASSRSGGAGNEQFF
CDR3nt: TGTGCCAGCAGCCGTAGCGGGGGGGCCGGAAATGAGCAGTTCTTC
len: 15
abundance: NA
v_gene: TRBV4-2
d_gene: TRBD2
j_gene: TRBJ2-1

CDR3aa: CASSVGPGVSQPQHF
CDR3nt: TGTGCCAGCAGCGTAGGTCCGGGAGTCAGTCAGCCCCAGCATTTT
len: 15
abundance: few
v_gene: TRBV9
d_gene: NA
j_gene: TRBJ1-5

CDR3aa: CASSLLHELGGEQFF
CDR3nt: TGTGCCAGCAGCCTACTACACGAGTTAGGGGGTGAGCAGTTCTTC
len: 15
abundance: once
v_gene: TRBV7-3
d_gene: NA
j_gene: TRBJ2-1

CDR3aa: CASSFNYGEKLFF
CDR3nt: TGTGCCAGCAGCTTTAATTACGGGGAAAAACTGTTTTTT
len: 13
abundance: NA
v_gene: TRBV7-2
d_gene: NA
j_gene: TRBJ1-4

CDR3aa: CASSPQGTEAFF
CDR3nt: TGTGCCAGCAGCCCTCAGGGCACTGAAGCTTTCTTT
len: 12
abundance: NA
v_gene: TRBV11-2
d_gene: NA
j_gene: TRBJ1-1

CDR3aa: CASGTGFNQPQHF
CDR3nt: TGTGCCAGTGGGACAGGGTTCAATCAGCCCCAGCATTTT
len: 13
abundance: NA
v_gene: TRBV18
d_gene: TRBD1
j_gene: TRBJ1-5

CDR3aa: CASSLGGEWYQPQHF
CDR3nt: TGTGCCAGCAGTTTAGGGGGAGAGTGGTATCAGCCCCAGCATTTT
len: 15
abundance: NA
v_gene: TRBV28
d_gene: NA
j_gene: TRBJ1-5

CDR3aa: CVSSLTTGTPGNTIYF
CDR3nt: TGTGTCAGCAGCTTAACCACAGGGACACCCGGAAACACCATATATTTT
len: 16
abundance: NA
v_gene: TRBV11-3
d_gene: NA
j_gene: TRBJ1-3

CDR3aa: CASSLWGTGDAYGYTF
CDR3nt: TGTGCCAGCAGCTTGTGGGGGACAGGGGACGCCTATGGCTACACCTTC
len: 16
abundance: NA
v_gene: TRBV5-6
d_gene: TRBD1
j_gene: TRBJ1-2

CDR3aa: CASSSTGIIYGYTF
CDR3nt: TGTGCCAGCAGTTCTACCGGGATCATCTATGGCTACACCTTC
len: 14
abundance: NA
v_gene: TRBV28
d_gene: NA
j_gene: TRBJ1-2

CDR3aa: CASSPDGEGIEAFF
CDR3nt: TGTGCCAGCAGCCCGGACGGAGAAGGCATTGAAGCTTTCTTT
len: 14
abundance: NA
v_gene: TRBV5-6
d_gene: NA
j_gene: TRBJ1-1

CDR3aa: CASHLGGAHLENYGYTF
CDR3nt: TGCGCCAGCCATCTGGGGGGGGCCCACCTTGAGAACTATGGCTACACCTTC
len: 17
abundance: NA
v_gene: TRBV23-1
d_gene: NA
j_gene: TRBJ1-2

CDR3aa: CASSQSGGSDEQYF
CDR3nt: TGCGCCAGCAGTCAATCAGGGGGGTCCGACGAGCAGTACTTC
len: 14
abundance: NA
v_gene: TRBV23-1
d_gene: NA
j_gene: TRBJ2-7

CDR3aa: CASRAGNYNEQFF
CDR3nt: TGTGCCAGCAGGGCAGGGAACTACAATGAGCAGTTCTTC
len: 13
abundance: NA
v_gene: TRBV6-1
d_gene: NA
j_gene: TRBJ2-1

CDR3aa: CASSPRQGRSPLHF
CDR3nt: TGTGCCAGCTCACCCCGACAGGGGCGATCACCCCTCCACTTT
len: 14
abundance: NA
v_gene: TRBV18
d_gene: TRBD1
j_gene: TRBJ1-6

CDR3aa: CASSYTPEGNSPLHF
CDR3nt: TGTGCCAGCAGTTACACGCCTGAGGGGAATTCACCCCTCCACTTT
len: 15
abundance: NA
v_gene: TRBV6-5
d_gene: NA
j_gene: TRBJ1-6

CDR3aa: CASSFRTGDTGELFF
CDR3nt: TGCGCCAGCAGCTTCAGGACAGGGGACACCGGGGAGCTGTTTTTT
len: 15
abundance: NA
v_gene: TRBV5-1
d_gene: TRBD1
j_gene: TRBJ2-2

CDR3aa: CASRNMGGGPYEQYF
CDR3nt: TGTGCCAGCAGGAACATGGGGGGGGGCCCCTACGAGCAGTACTTC
len: 15
abundance: once
v_gene: TRBV2
d_gene: NA
j_gene: TRBJ2-7

CDR3aa: CATSPTGPQWEKLFF
CDR3nt: TGTGCCACCAGCCCGACAGGCCCCCAATGGGAAAAACTGTTTTTT
len: 15
abundance: NA
v_gene: TRBV15
d_gene: NA
j_gene: TRBJ1-4

CDR3aa: CASSQETVRDTQYF
CDR3nt: TGCGCCAGCAGCCAAGAAACTGTCAGGGATACGCAGTATTTT
len: 14
abundance: NA
v_gene: TRBV4-1
d_gene: NA
j_gene: TRBJ2-3

CDR3aa: CSARWGGNTEAFF
CDR3nt: TGCAGCGCCAGATGGGGCGGGAACACTGAAGCTTTCTTT
len: 13
abundance: NA
v_gene: TRBV29-1
d_gene: NA
j_gene: TRBJ1-1

CDR3aa: CASSQYTGALTEKLFF
CDR3nt: TGCGCCAGCAGCCAGTATACAGGGGCGCTTACTGAAAAACTGTTTTTT
len: 16
abundance: few
v_gene: TRBV4-1
d_gene: TRBD1
j_gene: TRBJ1-4

CDR3aa: CASSVGQGETIYF
CDR3nt: TGCGCCAGCAGCGTGGGACAGGGCGAAACCATATATTTT
len: 13
abundance: NA
v_gene: TRBV5-1
d_gene: TRBD1
j_gene: TRBJ1-3

CDR3aa: CASSLQGRVSTEAFF
CDR3nt: TGTGCCAGCAGCTTACAGGGACGCGTTAGCACTGAAGCTTTCTTT
len: 15
abundance: NA
v_gene: TRBV7-8
d_gene: NA
j_gene: TRBJ1-1

CDR3aa: CASSLPSLEQFF
CDR3nt: TGTGCCAGCAGCCTGCCTAGCCTTGAGCAGTTCTTC
len: 12
abundance: NA
v_gene: TRBV7-2
d_gene: NA
j_gene: TRBJ2-1

CDR3aa: CASSFPSGQGVGYGYTF
CDR3nt: TGTGCCAGCAGTTTCCCCTCTGGGCAGGGGGTGGGCTATGGCTACACCTTC
len: 17
abundance: NA
v_gene: TRBV28
d_gene: TRBD1
j_gene: TRBJ1-2

CDR3aa: CASTYGQATNEKLFF
CDR3nt: TGTGCCAGCACCTACGGACAGGCCACTAATGAAAAACTGTTTTTT
len: 15
abundance: NA
v_gene: TRBV7-2
d_gene: TRBD1
j_gene: TRBJ1-4

CDR3aa: CASSLGGSGYNEQFF
CDR3nt: TGCGCCAGCAGCTTGGGTGGTAGCGGATACAATGAGCAGTTCTTC
len: 15
abundance: once
v_gene: TRBV5-1
d_gene: NA
j_gene: TRBJ2-1

CDR3aa: CASSASGTGVAFF
CDR3nt: TGTGCCAGCAGTGCCTCCGGGACAGGGGTTGCTTTCTTT
len: 13
abundance: NA
v_gene: TRBV6-1
d_gene: TRBD1
j_gene: TRBJ1-1

CDR3aa: CASSFSPGNEQFF
CDR3nt: TGTGCCAGCAGCTTTTCCCCAGGCAATGAGCAGTTCTTC
len: 13
abundance: NA
v_gene: TRBV7-3
d_gene: NA
j_gene: TRBJ2-1

CDR3aa: CASSAQGASEKLFF
CDR3nt: TGTGCCAGCAGTGCGCAGGGGGCTTCTGAAAAACTGTTTTTT
len: 14
abundance: NA
v_gene: TRBV6-1
d_gene: TRBD1
j_gene: TRBJ1-4